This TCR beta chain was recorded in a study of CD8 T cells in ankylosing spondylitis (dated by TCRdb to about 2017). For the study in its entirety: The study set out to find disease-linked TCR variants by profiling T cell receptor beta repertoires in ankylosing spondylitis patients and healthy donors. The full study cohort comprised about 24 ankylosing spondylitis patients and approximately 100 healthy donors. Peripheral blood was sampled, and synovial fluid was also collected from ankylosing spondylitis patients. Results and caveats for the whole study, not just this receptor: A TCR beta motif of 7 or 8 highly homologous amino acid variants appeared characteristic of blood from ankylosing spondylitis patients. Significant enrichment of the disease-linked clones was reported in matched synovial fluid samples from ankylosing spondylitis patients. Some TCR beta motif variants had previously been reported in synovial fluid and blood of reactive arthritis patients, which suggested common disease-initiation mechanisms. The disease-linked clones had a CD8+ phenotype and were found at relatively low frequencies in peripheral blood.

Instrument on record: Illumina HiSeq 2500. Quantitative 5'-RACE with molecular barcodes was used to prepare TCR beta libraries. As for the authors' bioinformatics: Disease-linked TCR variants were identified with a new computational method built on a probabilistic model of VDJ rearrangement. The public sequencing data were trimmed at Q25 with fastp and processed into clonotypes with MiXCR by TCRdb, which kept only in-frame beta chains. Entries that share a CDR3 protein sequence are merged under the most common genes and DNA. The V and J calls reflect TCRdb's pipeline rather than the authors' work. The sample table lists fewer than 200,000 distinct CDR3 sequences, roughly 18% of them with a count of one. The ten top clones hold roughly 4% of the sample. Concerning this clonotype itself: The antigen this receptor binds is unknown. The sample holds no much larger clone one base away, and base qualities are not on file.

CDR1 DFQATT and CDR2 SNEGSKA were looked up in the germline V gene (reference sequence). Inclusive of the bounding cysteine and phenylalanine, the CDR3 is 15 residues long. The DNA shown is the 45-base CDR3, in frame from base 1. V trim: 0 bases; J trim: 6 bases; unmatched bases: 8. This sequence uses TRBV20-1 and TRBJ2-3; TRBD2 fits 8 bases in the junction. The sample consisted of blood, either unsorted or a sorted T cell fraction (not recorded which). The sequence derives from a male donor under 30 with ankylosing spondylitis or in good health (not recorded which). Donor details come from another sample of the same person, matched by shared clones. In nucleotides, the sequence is TGCAGTGCTAGAGAGGGGTCCGGGAGGGAGGATACGCAGTATTTT. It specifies CSAREGSGREDTQYF.